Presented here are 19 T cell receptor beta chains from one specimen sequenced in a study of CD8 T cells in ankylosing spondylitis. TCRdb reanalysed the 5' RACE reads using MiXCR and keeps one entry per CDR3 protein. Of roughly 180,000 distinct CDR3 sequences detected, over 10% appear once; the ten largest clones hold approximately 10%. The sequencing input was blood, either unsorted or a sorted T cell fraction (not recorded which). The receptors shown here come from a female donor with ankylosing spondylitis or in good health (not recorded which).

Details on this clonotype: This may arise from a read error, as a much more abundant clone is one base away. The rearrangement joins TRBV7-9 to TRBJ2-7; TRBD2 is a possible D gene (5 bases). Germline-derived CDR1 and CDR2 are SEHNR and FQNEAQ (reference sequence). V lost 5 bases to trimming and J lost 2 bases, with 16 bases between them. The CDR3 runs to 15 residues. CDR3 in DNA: TGTGCCAGCAGCCCACGGACTCGCGGTACCTACGAGCAGTACTTC. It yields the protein CASSPRTRGTYEQYF.

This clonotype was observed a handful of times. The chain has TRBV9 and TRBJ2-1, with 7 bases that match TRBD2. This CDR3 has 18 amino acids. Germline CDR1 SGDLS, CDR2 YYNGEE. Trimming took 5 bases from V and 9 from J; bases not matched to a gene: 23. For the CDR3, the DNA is TGTGCCAGCAGTCGTGACCCCCATAGGGGCGGGAGAGAGAGTGAGCAGTTCTTC. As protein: CASSRDPHRGGRESEQFF.

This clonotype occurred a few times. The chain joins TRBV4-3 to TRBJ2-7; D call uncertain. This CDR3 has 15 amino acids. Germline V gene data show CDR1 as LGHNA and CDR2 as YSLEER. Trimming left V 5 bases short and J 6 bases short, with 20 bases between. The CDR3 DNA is TGCGCCAGCAGCTTTACCTGGCTGGGGATTAGCGAGCAGTACTTC. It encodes CASSFTWLGISEQYF.

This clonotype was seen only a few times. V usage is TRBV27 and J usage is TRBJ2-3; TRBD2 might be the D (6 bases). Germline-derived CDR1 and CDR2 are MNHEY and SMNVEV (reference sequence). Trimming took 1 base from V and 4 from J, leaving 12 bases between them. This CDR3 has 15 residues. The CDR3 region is CASSLWSGVADTQYF. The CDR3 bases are TGTGCCAGCAGTTTATGGTCGGGGGTCGCAGATACGCAGTATTTT.

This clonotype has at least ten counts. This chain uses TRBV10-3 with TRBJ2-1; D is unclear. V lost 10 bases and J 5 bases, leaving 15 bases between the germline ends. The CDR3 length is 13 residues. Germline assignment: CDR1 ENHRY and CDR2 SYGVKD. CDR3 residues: CASQRKEDNEQFF. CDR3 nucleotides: TGTGCCAGCCAAAGAAAAGAGGACAATGAGCAGTTCTTC.

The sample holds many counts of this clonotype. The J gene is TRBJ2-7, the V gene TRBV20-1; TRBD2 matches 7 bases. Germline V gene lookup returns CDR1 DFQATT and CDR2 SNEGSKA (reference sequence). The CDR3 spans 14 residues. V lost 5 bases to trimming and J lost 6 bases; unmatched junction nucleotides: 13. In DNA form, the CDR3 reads TGCAGTGCTGTAGGAGCGGGACCTGCTTCCGAGCAGTACTTC. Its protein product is CSAVGAGPASEQYF.

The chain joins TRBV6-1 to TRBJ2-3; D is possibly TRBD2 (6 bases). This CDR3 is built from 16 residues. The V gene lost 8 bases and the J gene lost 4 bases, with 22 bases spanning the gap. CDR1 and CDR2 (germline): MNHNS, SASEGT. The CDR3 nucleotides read TGTGCCAGCGGAACCACCCCGGGACTGGGCGCAGATACGCAGTATTTT. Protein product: CASGTTPGLGADTQYF.

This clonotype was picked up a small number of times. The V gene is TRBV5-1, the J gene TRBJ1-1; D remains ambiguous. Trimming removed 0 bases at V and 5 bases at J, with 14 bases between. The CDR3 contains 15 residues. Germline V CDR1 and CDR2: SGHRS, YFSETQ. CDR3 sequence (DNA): TGCGCCAGCAGCTTGGTACAGCCCCCGAGGACTGAAGCTTTCTTT. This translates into CASSLVQPPRTEAFF. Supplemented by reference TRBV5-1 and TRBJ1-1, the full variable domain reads KAGVTQTPRYLIKTRGQQVTLSCSPISGHRSVSWYQQTPGQGLQFLFEYFSETQRNKGNFPGRFSGRQFSNSRSEMNVSTLELGDSALYLCASSLVQPPRTEAFFGQGTRLTVV.

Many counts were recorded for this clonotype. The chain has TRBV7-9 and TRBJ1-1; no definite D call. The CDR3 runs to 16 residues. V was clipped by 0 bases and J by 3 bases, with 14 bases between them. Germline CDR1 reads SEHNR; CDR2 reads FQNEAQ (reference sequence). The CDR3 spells CASSLARTISDTEAFF. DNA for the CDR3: TGTGCCAGCAGCTTAGCTAGGACGATATCGGACACTGAAGCTTTCTTT. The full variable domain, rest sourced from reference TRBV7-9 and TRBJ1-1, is DTGVSQNPRHKITKRGQNVTFRCDPISEHNRLYWYRQTLGQGPEFLTYFQNEAQLEKSRLLSDRFSAERPKGSFSTLEIQRTEQGDSAMYLCASSLARTISDTEAFFGQGTRLTVV.

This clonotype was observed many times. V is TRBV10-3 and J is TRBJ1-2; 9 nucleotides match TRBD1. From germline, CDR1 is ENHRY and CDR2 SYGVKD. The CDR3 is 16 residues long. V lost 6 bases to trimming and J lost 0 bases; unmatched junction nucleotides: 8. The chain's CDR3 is CAISGTGFGANYGYTF. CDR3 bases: TGTGCCATCAGCGGGACAGGGTTCGGAGCTAACTATGGCTACACCTTC.

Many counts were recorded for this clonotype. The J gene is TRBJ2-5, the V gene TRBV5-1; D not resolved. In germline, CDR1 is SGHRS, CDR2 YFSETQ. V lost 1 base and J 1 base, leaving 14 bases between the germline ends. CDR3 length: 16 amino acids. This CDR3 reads CASSLTASWGQETQYF. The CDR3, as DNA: TGCGCCAGCAGCTTGACGGCTAGTTGGGGCCAAGAGACCCAGTACTTC. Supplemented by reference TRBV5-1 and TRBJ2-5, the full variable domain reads KAGVTQTPRYLIKTRGQQVTLSCSPISGHRSVSWYQQTPGQGLQFLFEYFSETQRNKGNFPGRFSGRQFSNSRSEMNVSTLELGDSALYLCASSLTASWGQETQYFGPGTRLLVL.

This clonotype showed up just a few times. The DNA for the CDR3 is TGCAGCGTTGGGCTTTTAACAGGGGGCAGAACTGAAGCTTTCTTT. It codes for CSVGLLTGGRTEAFF. This chain joins TRBV29-1 and TRBJ1-1; TRBD1 agrees at 9 bases. With 4 bases clipped from V and 5 bases from J, the junction kept 11 bases outside the gene matches. CDR1 is SQVTM and CDR2 is ANQGSEA in the germline V gene. The length of the CDR3 is 15 residues.

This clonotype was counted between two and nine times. The CDR3 DNA sequence: TGTGCCAGCAGCTTGGCCGGTCGCGGGGCTGGATACACTGAAGCTTTCTTT. Protein sequence: CASSLAGRGAGYTEAFF. The chain has TRBV5-5 and TRBJ1-1; a possible D gene is TRBD1 (5 bases). Germline V gives CDR1 SGHKS, CDR2 YYEKEE (reference sequence). V was trimmed by 0 bases and J by 3 bases, leaving 18 bases between them. This CDR3 is 17 amino acids long.

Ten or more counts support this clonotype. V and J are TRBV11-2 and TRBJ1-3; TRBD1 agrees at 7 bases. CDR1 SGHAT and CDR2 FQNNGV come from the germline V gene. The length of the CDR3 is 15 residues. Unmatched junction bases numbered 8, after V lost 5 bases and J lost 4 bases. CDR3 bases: TGTGCCAGCAGCGATAACAGGGGAGCAGGAAACACCATATATTTT. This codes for CASSDNRGAGNTIYF.

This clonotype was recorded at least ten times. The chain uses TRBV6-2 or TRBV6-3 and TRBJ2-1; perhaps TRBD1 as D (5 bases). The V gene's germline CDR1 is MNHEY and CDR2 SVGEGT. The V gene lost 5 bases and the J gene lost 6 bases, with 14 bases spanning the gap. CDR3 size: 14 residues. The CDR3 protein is CASSMRQTGNEQFF. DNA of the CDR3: TGTGCCAGCAGTATGAGACAGACGGGCAATGAGCAGTTCTTC.

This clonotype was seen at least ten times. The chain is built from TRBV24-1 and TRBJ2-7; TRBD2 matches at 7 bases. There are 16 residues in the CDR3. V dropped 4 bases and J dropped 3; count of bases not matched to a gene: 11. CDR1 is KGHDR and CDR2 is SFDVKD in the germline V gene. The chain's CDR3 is CATSDPGEGLGYEQYF. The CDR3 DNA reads TGTGCCACCAGTGACCCCGGGGAGGGACTGGGCTACGAGCAGTACTTC.

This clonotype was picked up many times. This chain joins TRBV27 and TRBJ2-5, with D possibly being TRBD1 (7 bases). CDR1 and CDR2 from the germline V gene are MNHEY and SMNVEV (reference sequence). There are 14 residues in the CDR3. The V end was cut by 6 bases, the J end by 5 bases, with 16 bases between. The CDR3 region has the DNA TGTGCCAGCAGCCGGGGGCCCAGGGGGGAGACCCAGTACTTC. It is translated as CASSRGPRGETQYF.

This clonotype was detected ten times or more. CDR3 bases: TGTGCCAGCAGCAAATCGGGCGGGGTGGCCTACAATGAGCAGTTCTTC. It is translated as CASSKSGGVAYNEQFF. V usage is TRBV21-1 and J usage is TRBJ2-1; the table assigns TRBD2, which was not confirmed against the DNA. TRBV21-1 is designated a pseudogene. The CDR3 has 16 amino acids.

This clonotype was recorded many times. The CDR3 nucleotides are TGTGCCAGTAGTATCAAACAGGCTAGCTACGAGCAGTACTTC. Its translation is CASSIKQASYEQYF. This sequence joins TRBV19 and TRBJ2-7; D may be TRBD1 (5 bases). The CDR3 runs to 14 residues. Trimming took off 3 bases at V and 3 bases at J, with 12 bases between the two ends. Germline V gene sequence: CDR1 LNHDA, CDR2 SQIVND (reference sequence).